This T cell receptor beta chain was sequenced in a study of blood T cell repertoires in COVID-19. At the level of the study: Samples came from the United States, Italy and Spain, spanning acute and convalescent COVID-19.

Under the authors' procedure: Amplification of reference gene primers provided the estimated nucleated cell counts. The repertoire was sequenced with immunoSEQ multiplex PCR; TCRdb's copy has only in-frame clones and lacks some. Clone size and the V and J calls come from that table; the DNA yielded D and trimming. The table lists about 180,000 clones, approximately 89% of them singletons. The germline V and J ends were trimmed by 3 bases and 0 bases, with 12 bases remaining between them. The CDR3 has 15 residues. CDR1 is DFQATT and CDR2 is SNEGSKA in the germline V gene (reference sequence). The sample taken for sequencing was PBMCs or T cells enriched from blood (not recorded which). This sequence was found in a woman aged 40 to 49 with acute COVID-19. This chain uses TRBV20-1 with TRBJ2-1, with D tentatively TRBD2 (6 bases). As DNA, the CDR3 is TGCAGTGCTAGTGGGGGGAGGTCCTCCTACAATGAGCAGTTCTTC. Translation gives CSASGGRSSYNEQFF.